This entry lists 30 T cell receptor beta chains sequenced from one sample in a study of graft-versus-host responses after intestinal transplantation. No antigen has been assigned to these receptors. Here immunoSEQ multiplex PCR was the method, and the copy in TCRdb shows in-frame clones only, minus some. The sample includes some 100,000 clones, roughly 87% seen only once; the top ten take 0.95%. This specimen was unstimulated CD4+ T cells sorted from spleen or lymph node cells, taken before transplant. These receptors were obtained from a human donor who was the organ donor for an intestinal transplant.

The genes are TRBV5-4 and TRBJ2-2; TRBD2 matches at 8 bases. Germline loops: CDR1 SGHNT, CDR2 YYREEE (reference sequence). This CDR3 region has 14 residues. The CDR3 nucleotides are TGTGCAAGCCGGCGGGGGGCGAACACCGGGGAGCTGTTTTTT. Translating gives CASRRGANTGELFF. Variable domain in full (rest from reference TRBV5-4 and TRBJ2-2): ETGVTQSPTHLIKTRGQQVTLRCSSQSGHNTVSWYQQALGQGPQFIFQYYREEENGRGNFPPRFSGLQFPNYSSELNVNALELDDSALYLCASRRGANTGELFFGEGSRLTVL.

Turning to this clone: Other DNA sequences in this sample translate to the same CDR3. V and J are TRBV7-8 and TRBJ1-6; no clear D. Germline V gene data show CDR1 as SGHVS and CDR2 as FQNEAQ. The CDR3 has 15 amino acids. V was shortened by 1 base and J by 6 bases, with 10 bases between the two germline ends. The CDR3 region has the DNA TGTGCCAGCAGCTTAGGGGGTTTTGGTAATTCACCCCTCCACTTT. It specifies CASSLGGFGNSPLHF.

A word on this clone: The identical CDR3 is also encoded by other nucleotide sequences in the sample. The rearrangement links TRBV28 to TRBJ2-7; no reliable D call. CDR1 is MDHEN and CDR2 is SYDVKM in the germline V gene. Trimming stripped 5 bases from V and 3 bases from J, with 5 bases between. CDR3 length equals 11 residues. This CDR3 reads CASSLRYEQYF. The CDR3 DNA follows: TGTGCCAGCAGTCTTCGCTACGAGCAGTACTTC.

The chain recombines TRBV20-1 with TRBJ1-2; no clear D gene. Germline CDR1 and CDR2: DFQATT and SNEGSKA (reference sequence). The CDR3 length is 10 residues. The V end was cut by 3 bases, the J end by 7 bases, with 6 bases between. CDR3 sequence: CSARIAGYTF. The CDR3 DNA sequence: TGCAGTGCTAGGATAGCTGGCTACACCTTC.

The gene calls are TRBV18 and TRBJ1-2; 9 bases align to TRBD1. The V and J ends lost 3 bases and 5 bases, in that order; junction bases with no gene match: 13. The CDR3 consists of 17 residues. CDR1 is KGHSH, CDR2 LQKENI, per germline. For the CDR3, the DNA is TGTGCCAGCTCACCGGGACAGGGATTCTCAAACTTATATGGCTACACCTTC. Residues: CASSPGQGFSNLYGYTF. Full variable domain (outside the CDR3, taken from reference TRBV18 and TRBJ1-2): NAGVMQNPRHLVRRRGQEARLRCSPMKGHSHVYWYRQLPEEGLKFMVYLQKENIIDESGMPKERFSAEFPKEGPSILRIQQVVRGDSAAYFCASSPGQGFSNLYGYTFGSGTRLTVV.

This rearrangement joins TRBV11-3 to TRBJ1-4; TRBD1 might be the D (5 bases). CDR1 is SGHNT, CDR2 YENEEA, per germline. The CDR3 is made up of 14 amino acids. Between the trimmed V and J ends, which lost 7 bases and 5 bases, there was a span of 14 bases. Here the CDR3 DNA reads TGTGCCAGCACCCTCGGAGGACAAAATGAAAAACTGTTTTTT. Protein sequence: CASTLGGQNEKLFF.

This clone occurred a few times. The chain is built from TRBV7-2 and TRBJ2-5; TRBD2 aligns across 11 bases. V shed 5 bases and J 2 bases; nucleotides not matched to a gene: 7. CDR3 size: 16 residues. Germline lookup yields CDR1 SGHTA and CDR2 FQGNSA. The CDR3: CASSLSGTSGQETQYF. CDR3 DNA: TGTGCCAGCAGCCTATCCGGGACTAGCGGACAAGAGACCCAGTACTTC.

The rearrangement links TRBV4-1 to TRBJ1-5; D call uncertain. The V end was cut by 3 bases, the J end by 4 bases, with 13 bases between. Germline CDR1 is MGHRA and CDR2 is YSYEKL. This CDR3 is built from 15 residues. The CDR3 DNA sequence: TGCGCCAGCAGCCACCCCGGGAGATTAAATCAGCCCCAGCATTTT. It yields the protein CASSHPGRLNQPQHF.

This clone was picked up one time. At the DNA level, this CDR3 is encoded by other sequences in the same sample as well. The V call is TRBV7-9, the J call TRBJ2-7; tentatively, D is TRBD2 (6 bases). Germline lookup yields CDR1 SEHNR and CDR2 FQNEAQ (reference sequence). Trimming pared 0 bases from V and 4 bases from J, leaving 7 bases between. The CDR3 covers 13 residues. The CDR3 sequence is CASSLAGGYEQYF. For the CDR3, the DNA is TGTGCCAGCAGCTTAGCGGGGGGTTACGAGCAGTACTTC.

As concerns this clone: Other DNA sequences of this sample code for an identical CDR3. This chain joins TRBV29-1 and TRBJ2-1; 10 bases match TRBD1. Germline V gives CDR1 SQVTM, CDR2 ANQGSEA. The trim removed 6 bases at V and 6 bases at J, leaving 5 bases unmatched. The CDR3 loop spans 13 amino acids. Here the CDR3 reads CSVRQGAGNEQFF. CDR3 nucleotides: TGCAGCGTCAGACAGGGGGCAGGCAATGAGCAGTTCTTC.

This clone was counted a single time. The chain couples TRBV6-5 to TRBJ1-2; TRBD1 matches at 9 bases. The germline CDR1 and CDR2 sequences are MNHEY and SVGAGI. Unmatched junction bases numbered 7, after V lost 0 bases and J lost 5 bases. CDR3 size: 16 residues. In DNA, the CDR3 is TGTGCCAGCAGTTACTCGAAGTGGACAGGGGAATATGGCTACACCTTC. Protein sequence: CASSYSKWTGEYGYTF.

The chain couples TRBV6-1 to TRBJ1-2; 9 nucleotides line up with TRBD1. Germline trimming cut 7 bases from V and 8 bases from J; bases unmatched to any gene: 11. The CDR3 runs 14 residues. Germline loops: CDR1 MNHNS, CDR2 SASEGT. This CDR3 reads CASMSRDRAKGYTF. CDR3 coding DNA: TGTGCCAGCATGAGTCGGGACAGGGCTAAAGGCTACACCTTC.

This clone was seen only a few times. The chain uses TRBV10-3 and TRBJ2-3, with 10 bases aligning to TRBD2. Germline trimming cut 6 bases from V and 1 base from J; bases unmatched to any gene: 4. Germline V CDR1 and CDR2: ENHRY, SYGVKD. The CDR3 has 15 amino acids. The DNA of the CDR3 is TGTGCCATCAGCCCAACTAGCGGGGGCACAGATACGCAGTATTTT. It encodes CAISPTSGGTDTQYF.

The chain uses TRBV5-6 and TRBJ1-5, with TRBD1 matching 7 bases. Germline V gene sequence: CDR1 SGHDT, CDR2 YYEEEE. Trimming cost V 0 bases and J 7 bases; bases outside gene matches: 7. The CDR3 totals 15 residues. CDR3 amino acids: CASSLEDRVEQPQHF. In DNA, the CDR3 is TGTGCCAGCAGCTTGGAAGACAGGGTTGAGCAGCCCCAGCATTTT. Full variable domain (missing parts from reference TRBV5-6 and TRBJ1-5): DAGVTQSPTHLIKTRGQQVTLRCSPKSGHDTVSWYQQALGQGPQFIFQYYEEEERQRGNFPDRFSGHQFPNYSSELNVNALLLGDSALYLCASSLEDRVEQPQHFGDGTRLSIL.

The chain couples TRBV5-1 to TRBJ2-1; the D gene could be TRBD1 or TRBD2 (6 bases each). V was shortened by 0 bases and J by 2 bases, with 12 bases between the two germline ends. Germline V gene data show CDR1 as SGHRS and CDR2 as YFSETQ. There are 16 residues in the CDR3. CDR3 sequence (DNA): TGCGCCAGCAGCTTGGGGAGGGGGGTTGCCTACAATGAGCAGTTCTTC. Translation: CASSLGRGVAYNEQFF.

This chain joins TRBV5-1 and TRBJ2-5; TRBD2 aligns across 12 bases. Germline loops: CDR1 SGHRS, CDR2 YFSETQ. V lost 0 bases and J lost 0; bases outside the gene matches: 3. The CDR3 covers 17 residues. The CDR3 loop is CASSLALAGGYQETQYF. In DNA form, the CDR3 reads TGCGCCAGCAGCTTGGCTCTAGCGGGGGGGTACCAAGAGACCCAGTACTTC.

The V gene is TRBV28, the J gene TRBJ1-1; D is uncertain. Germline V gives CDR1 MDHEN, CDR2 SYDVKM. V was clipped by 5 bases and J by 0 bases, with 7 bases between them. The CDR3 spans 13 residues. The CDR3 DNA reads as TGTGCCAGCAGTCTTAATATGAACACTGAAGCTTTCTTT. Encoded protein: CASSLNMNTEAFF.

The gene calls are TRBV10-2 and TRBJ2-1, with TRBD2 matching 13 bases. With V trimmed by 6 bases and J by 4 bases, 6 bases remained unmatched. CDR1 WSHSY and CDR2 SAAADI come from the germline V gene. The CDR3 is 16 amino acids. The CDR3 reads CASRTPLAGGYNEQFF. CDR3 nucleotide sequence: TGCGCCAGCAGGACCCCACTAGCGGGGGGGTACAATGAGCAGTTCTTC.

The CDR3 protein is CSVPKSGIMNTEAFF. The CDR3 nucleotides are TGCAGCGTACCTAAAAGCGGTATCATGAACACTGAAGCTTTCTTT. The chain links TRBV29-1 to TRBJ1-1; D not certain. V lost 6 bases and J 0 bases, leaving 17 bases between the germline ends. Germline assignment: CDR1 SQVTM and CDR2 ANQGSEA. CDR3 length: 15 residues.

This clone was seen only once. This chain uses TRBV19 with TRBJ2-1; weak D call: TRBD2 (6 bases). The CDR3 is 16 amino acids. Trimming took 3 bases from V and 6 from J, leaving 18 bases between them. CDR1 and CDR2 (germline): LNHDA, SQIVND (reference sequence). The CDR3, as DNA: TGTGCCAGTAGTATGAGGGCGGGGCCCCCCCGCAATGAGCAGTTCTTC. It translates to CASSMRAGPPRNEQFF.

This clone was seen only once. The V call is TRBV6-5, the J call TRBJ2-1, with a weak D call TRBD1 (6 bases). The CDR3 is 14 residues long. Per germline, CDR1 MNHEY and CDR2 SVGAGI. The V and J ends lost 2 bases and 8 bases respectively, with 13 bases between them. This chain's CDR3 is CASSYLGTPDEQFF. In DNA, the CDR3 is TGTGCCAGCAGTTACCTCGGGACACCGGATGAGCAGTTCTTC.

V and J are TRBV7-9 and TRBJ1-1, with 8 bases fitting TRBD1. Germline assignment: CDR1 SEHNR and CDR2 FQNEAQ (reference sequence). This CDR3 contains 15 residues. The trim removed 1 base at V and 4 bases at J, leaving 5 bases unmatched. CDR3 DNA: TGTGCCAGCAGCTTAGTGACAGGGGAGGTCACTGAAGCTTTCTTT. Residues: CASSLVTGEVTEAFF. The full variable domain, in which reference TRBV7-9 and TRBJ1-1 provide the parts outside the CDR3, is DTGVSQNPRHKITKRGQNVTFRCDPISEHNRLYWYRQTLGQGPEFLTYFQNEAQLEKSRLLSDRFSAERPKGSFSTLEIQRTEQGDSAMYLCASSLVTGEVTEAFFGQGTRLTVV.

The chain recombines TRBV4-2 with TRBJ2-6; no clear D. V lost 3 bases, J lost 4 bases, and 13 bases lay in between. The CDR3 extends over 16 amino acids. Germline V gene sequence: CDR1 LGHNA, CDR2 YNFKEQ. The CDR3 region is CASSHKIPNGANVLTF. The CDR3 DNA sequence: TGTGCCAGCAGCCACAAGATACCCAACGGGGCCAACGTCCTGACTTTC.

The chain combines TRBV7-3 with TRBJ2-3; 9 bases line up with TRBD2. The CDR3 contains 19 residues. Unmatched junction bases numbered 11, after V lost 0 bases and J lost 1 base. Germline V gene sequence: CDR1 SGHTA, CDR2 FQGTGA. The CDR3 is CASSLTTVGAGGRTDTQYF. The CDR3 DNA reads TGTGCCAGCAGCTTAACCACCGTCGGAGCGGGGGGACGCACAGATACGCAGTATTTT.

Worth noting for this clone: The same CDR3 can be traced to other DNA sequences in this sample. V usage is TRBV30 and J usage is TRBJ1-2, with 9 bases matching TRBD1. Germline V CDR1 and CDR2: GTSNPN, SVGIG (reference sequence). The J segment lost 4 bases and the V segment lost 4 bases, leaving 7 bases of the junction unmatched. The CDR3 loop spans 14 amino acids. The chain's CDR3 is CAWTRGTGSYGYTF. In DNA, the CDR3 is TGTGCCTGGACGCGGGGGACAGGGTCCTATGGCTACACCTTC.

This chain uses TRBV2 with TRBJ1-2; 8 bases fit TRBD1. Looked up from germline, CDR1 is SNHLY and CDR2 is FYNNEI. Germline trimming cut 3 bases from V and 5 bases from J; bases unmatched to any gene: 5. The CDR3 extends over 14 amino acids. CDR3 amino acids: CASSERTGWYGYTF. The CDR3 DNA is TGTGCCAGCAGTGAGCGGACAGGGTGGTATGGCTACACCTTC.

The CDR3 DNA follows: TGTGCCAGCAGCTTAGGGTTAGGGAAAGGTCAGCCCCAGCATTTT. It is translated as CASSLGLGKGQPQHF. The chain carries TRBV11-2 and TRBJ1-5; D gene ambiguous. Trimming took off 1 base at V and 6 bases at J, with 13 bases between the two ends. The CDR3 has 15 amino acids. From germline, CDR1 is SGHAT and CDR2 FQNNGV.

The chain is built from TRBV9 and TRBJ2-7; D unresolved. The germline gives CDR1 SGDLS, CDR2 YYNGEE. The germline V and J ends were trimmed by 4 bases and 5 bases, with 16 bases remaining between them. CDR3 length: 14 amino acids. The CDR3 nucleotides are TGTGCCAGCAGCCCGACGGGTCAGCTTGACGAGCAGTACTTC. Translated, it gives CASSPTGQLDEQYF.

For this clone: Other DNA sequences within the sample encode an identical CDR3. The chain combines TRBV30 with TRBJ1-6; no clear D. The germline V gene has CDR1 GTSNPN and CDR2 SVGIG (reference sequence). The V and J ends lost 3 bases and 6 bases respectively, with 9 bases between them. The CDR3 runs 13 residues. CDR3 coding DNA: TGTGCCTGGAGGAGGGTAGTTAATTCACCCCTCCACTTT. This gives the protein CAWRRVVNSPLHF.

The chain combines TRBV28 with TRBJ1-3, with unresolved D. Trimming stripped 8 bases from V and 4 bases from J, with 18 bases between. CDR3 length: 15 amino acids. Germline assignment: CDR1 MDHEN and CDR2 SYDVKM. DNA of the CDR3: TGTGCCAGCGCTTTTCCCGCGGGCTTCGGAAACACCATATATTTT. It encodes CASAFPAGFGNTIYF.